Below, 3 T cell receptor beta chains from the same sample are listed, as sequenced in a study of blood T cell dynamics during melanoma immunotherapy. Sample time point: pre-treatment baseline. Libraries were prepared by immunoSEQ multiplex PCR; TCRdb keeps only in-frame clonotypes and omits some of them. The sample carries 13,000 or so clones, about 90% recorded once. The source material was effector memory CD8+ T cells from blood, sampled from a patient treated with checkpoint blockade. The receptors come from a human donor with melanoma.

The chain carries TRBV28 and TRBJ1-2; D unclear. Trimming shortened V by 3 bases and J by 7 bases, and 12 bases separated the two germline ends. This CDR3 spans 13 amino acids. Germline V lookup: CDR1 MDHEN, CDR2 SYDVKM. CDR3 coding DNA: TGTGCCAGCAGTTTTTCAGGTCCCTCTGGCTACACCTTC. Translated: CASSFSGPSGYTF.

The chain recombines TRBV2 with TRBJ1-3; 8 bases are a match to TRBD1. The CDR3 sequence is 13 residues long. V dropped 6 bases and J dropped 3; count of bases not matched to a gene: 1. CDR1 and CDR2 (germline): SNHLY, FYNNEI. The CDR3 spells CASSGQGGNTIYF. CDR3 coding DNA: TGTGCCAGCAGCGGACAGGGTGGAAACACCATATATTTT.

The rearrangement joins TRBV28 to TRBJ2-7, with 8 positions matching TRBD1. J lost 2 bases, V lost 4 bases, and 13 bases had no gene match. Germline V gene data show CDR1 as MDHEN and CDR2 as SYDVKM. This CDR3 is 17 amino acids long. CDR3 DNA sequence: TGTGCCAGCAGTTCCCCCCGGACAGGGTCGGGAGCCTACGAGCAGTACTTC. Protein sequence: CASSSPRTGSGAYEQYF.